The entry below describes one T cell receptor (beta chain). Its matching antigen is unknown. Germline CDR1 GTSNPN, CDR2 SVGIG (reference sequence). Trimming stripped 5 bases from V and 1 base from J, with 18 bases between. This CDR3 spans 15 amino acids. This entry comes from a study of cytotoxic CD8 clonotypes in ibrutinib-treated CLL. Study at large: The group held approximately eleven relapsed/refractory and roughly 14 treatment-naive patients, with under 18 IGHV unmutated. Findings and limits, study-wide: The study found public clonotypes uncommon, contracting or stable on treatment.

Assay used: immunoSEQ multiplex PCR; TCRdb lists only in-frame clones, some missing. The profile shows 30,000 to 40,000 clones, roughly three quarters of them singletons. The clonotype was recovered from a human donor with chronic lymphocytic leukemia. This sequence joins TRBV30 and TRBJ2-7, with a possible D match to TRBD2 (5 bases). This material consisted of PBMCs, taken before ibrutinib treatment. CDR3 loop: CAWAVSRRDSYEQYF. Written as DNA, the CDR3 is TGTGCCTGGGCCGTCTCCCGACGGGATTCCTACGAGCAGTACTTC.